Listed below are T cell receptor beta chains from one sample, sequenced in a study of blood T cell repertoires in COVID-19. Clones were read by immunoSEQ multiplex PCR, and TCRdb kept only the in-frame ones, dropping some. In the table there are under 500,000 clones, more than 80% of which are singletons. The source material was PBMCs or T cells enriched from blood (not recorded which). Source of these receptors: a man aged 25-45 years who had recovered from COVID-19. Both conserved end residues are part of each CDR3. D genes are given only for firm matches. The listing skips clone size in some rows; elsewhere it reads once, few, many or a size class.

>TRBJ2-1|TRBV5-4|few|15|-
CASSPSWESYNEQFF
TGTGCCAGCAGCCCCTCGTGGGAGTCCTACAATGAGCAGTTCTTC
>TRBJ2-7|TRBV27|-|15|TRBD2
CASSLGGLGTYEQYF
TGTGCCAGCAGTTTAGGAGGACTAGGGACCTACGAGCAGTACTTC
>TRBJ2-3|TRBV28|-|16|TRBD2
CASSSSGRVFTDTQYF
TGTGCCAGCAGTTCGAGCGGGAGGGTGTTCACAGATACGCAGTATTTT
>TRBJ2-3|TRBV18|-|19|TRBD2
CASSPGAGRAGGLSDTQYF
TGTGCCAGCTCGCCAGGTGCCGGGCGCGCGGGAGGCCTGTCAGATACGCAGTATTTT
>TRBJ2-7|TRBV29-1|-|15|TRBD2
CSVEEQRGPTYEQYF
TGCAGCGTTGAAGAACAGCGGGGACCAACCTACGAGCAGTACTTC
>TRBJ1-2|TRBV5-1|-|14|TRBD1
CASSSGGPNYGYTF
TGCGCCAGCAGCTCAGGGGGGCCCAACTATGGCTACACCTTC
>TRBJ2-5|TRBV2|-|14|-
CASSEQTGKETQYF
TGTGCCAGCAGTGAACAAACGGGGAAAGAGACCCAGTACTTC
>TRBJ2-1|TRBV6-5|-|15|TRBD2
CASSYNLAGAGEQFF
TGTGCCAGCAGTTACAACCTAGCGGGAGCGGGTGAGCAGTTCTTC
>TRBJ1-5|TRBV2|many|14|-
CASSQRGSVQPQHF
TGTGCCAGCAGTCAAAGGGGGTCAGTTCAGCCCCAGCATTTT
>TRBJ1-5|TRBV24-1|-|14|-
CAIPRGHGNQPQHF
TGTGCCATCCCTCGAGGACATGGCAATCAGCCCCAGCATTTT
>TRBJ2-7|TRBV3-1/TRBV3-2|-|13|-
CASSRPEGYEQYF
TGTGCCAGCAGCCGACCAGAGGGATACGAGCAGTACTTC
>TRBJ1-5|TRBV3-1/TRBV3-2|-|14|-
CASSQGTLYQPQHF
TGTGCCAGCAGCCAAGGGACTCTATACCAGCCCCAGCATTTT
>TRBJ2-3|TRBV4-1|-|15|-
CASSQELAGSGTQYF
TGCGCCAGCAGCCAAGAGCTTGCGGGGTCGGGTACGCAGTATTTT
>TRBJ2-5|TRBV5-4|-|14|-
CASRRGGNQETQYF
TGTGCCAGCAGGAGAGGCGGAAACCAAGAGACCCAGTACTTC
>TRBJ1-2|TRBV12-5|-|16|-
CASGLGTGYGDYGYTF
TGTGCTAGTGGTTTGGGAACAGGGTACGGTGACTATGGCTACACCTTC
>TRBJ2-1|TRBV28|-|17|TRBD2
CASSPFRLAGAYNEQFF
TGTGCCAGCAGTCCCTTCCGACTAGCGGGAGCCTACAATGAGCAGTTCTTC
>TRBJ1-1|TRBV28|-|16|-
CASSSISRTPNTEAFF
TGTGCCAGCAGTTCTATCTCCCGGACACCGAACACTGAAGCTTTCTTT
>TRBJ2-1|TRBV4-1|-|19|TRBD2
CASSQEASGRFGVSNEQFF
TGCGCCAGCAGCCAAGAGGCTAGCGGGAGGTTTGGAGTCTCGAATGAGCAGTTCTTC
>TRBJ1-1|TRBV7-9|-|15|TRBD1
CASNPTGRGNTEAFF
TGTGCCAGCAACCCGACAGGGAGAGGGAACACTGAAGCTTTCTTT
>TRBJ1-1|TRBV19|-|14|TRBD1
CASSRDRENTEAFF
TGTGCCAGCTCCCGAGACAGGGAAAACACTGAAGCTTTCTTT
>TRBJ1-1|TRBV30|-|13|-
CAWARGVNTEAFF
TGTGCCTGGGCCCGGGGGGTGAACACTGAAGCTTTCTTT
>TRBJ2-1|TRBV7-3|-|13|-
CASSTGSWNEQFF
TGTGCCAGCTCTACCGGGAGTTGGAATGAGCAGTTCTTC
>TRBJ2-7|TRBV7-9|-|16|-
CASSLEGWGQRDEQYF
TGTGCCAGCAGCTTAGAGGGGTGGGGTCAGCGGGACGAGCAGTACTTC
>TRBJ2-2|TRBV27|-|12|-
CASSLIAGELFF
TGTGCCAGCAGTTTAATAGCCGGGGAGCTGTTTTTT
>TRBJ2-3|TRBV30|-|12|-
CAWGLRTDTQYF
TGTGCCTGGGGACTTCGCACAGATACGCAGTATTTT
>TRBJ2-3|TRBV10-3|many|16|-
CAISEVGDNSRDTQYF
TGTGCCATCAGTGAGGTGGGGGACAACTCTAGGGATACGCAGTATTTT
>TRBJ2-3|TRBV5-4|once|14|-
CASSLWGGTDTQYF
TGTGCCAGCAGCCTTTGGGGCGGCACAGATACGCAGTATTTT
>TRBJ2-7|TRBV2|-|14|TRBD1
CASAEVGQLSEQYF
TGTGCCAGCGCGGAAGTGGGACAGCTAAGCGAGCAGTACTTC
>TRBJ2-7|TRBV28|-|12|-
CASSDRGYEQYF
TGTGCCAGCAGCGACAGAGGCTACGAGCAGTACTTC